Reported below is one T cell receptor (beta chain). The V gene lost 1 base and the J gene lost 2 bases, with 12 bases spanning the gap. The V gene's germline CDR1 is SGHAT and CDR2 FQNNGV. The CDR3 totals 15 residues. The data stem from a study of blood T cell repertoires in COVID-19. Background on the study: PBMCs, B-cell-depleted T cells, or T cells provided the cDNA or gDNA that made up the material.

Assay used: immunoSEQ multiplex PCR; TCRdb lists only in-frame clones, some missing. This table holds about 260,000 clones, just under 85% found once. Specimen: peripheral blood. The clonotype was recovered from a woman aged 80 or over with acute or convalescent COVID-19. V and J are TRBV11-2 and TRBJ2-7; a possible D gene is TRBD1 (5 bases). CDR3 DNA: TGTGCCAGCAGCTTAGGGCAGGGATGGGCCTACGAGCAGTACTTC. Amino acids: CASSLGQGWAYEQYF.